Following are 23 T cell receptor beta chains from one sample sequenced in a study of blood T cell repertoires in COVID-19. The table came from immunoSEQ multiplex PCR; TCRdb's copy has only in-frame clones and leaves some out. The data contain fewer than 35,000 clones, over 75% of them singletons. Specimen: peripheral blood. The receptors shown here come from a woman in her forties or fifties with active COVID-19.

The chain employs TRBV11-2 and TRBJ2-7; tentatively, D is TRBD2 (6 bases). The CDR3 contains 15 residues. Germline loops: CDR1 SGHAT, CDR2 FQNNGV. Trimming took off 1 base at V and 1 base at J, with 11 bases between the two ends. The CDR3 region has the DNA TGTGCCAGCAGCTTAGGTACGGGAGAGTCCTACGAGCAGTACTTC. Residues: CASSLGTGESYEQYF.

This rearrangement joins TRBV30 to TRBJ2-5; a weak D match, TRBD2 (7 bases). The CDR3 contains 15 residues. V was trimmed by 0 bases and J by 4 bases, leaving 15 bases between them. The V gene's germline CDR1 is GTSNPN and CDR2 SVGIG (reference sequence). In DNA form, the CDR3 reads TGTGCCTGGAGTGTCCACGGGGGGCTCGGAGAGACCCAGTACTTC. This encodes CAWSVHGGLGETQYF.

CDR3 sequence reads: CASSQDRGRETQYF. DNA of the CDR3: TGTGCCAGCAGCCAGGACAGGGGGCGAGAGACCCAGTACTTC. The chain carries TRBV7-6 and TRBJ2-5, with TRBD1 identical over 11 bases. The CDR3 runs 14 residues. Losses at the gene ends were 5 bases for V and 4 bases for J; bases not matched to a gene: 3. Germline V gene data show CDR1 as SGHVS and CDR2 as FNYEAQ.

The V gene is TRBV5-1, the J gene TRBJ1-3, with 8 nucleotides matching TRBD1. V gave up 3 bases and J gave up 3 bases; unmatched junction bases: 8. Germline assignment: CDR1 SGHRS and CDR2 YFSETQ. The CDR3 has 16 residues. The CDR3 spells CASSWTGSRYGNTIYF. CDR3 coding DNA: TGCGCCAGCAGCTGGACAGGGAGCCGGTATGGAAACACCATATATTTT.

This rearrangement joins TRBV13 to TRBJ2-3; TRBD1 matches at 9 bases. The trim removed 5 bases at V and 4 bases at J, leaving 7 bases unmatched. The CDR3 consists of 15 residues. In germline, CDR1 is PRHDT, CDR2 FYEKMQ (reference sequence). The CDR3 here is CASSLQGADADTQYF. CDR3 in DNA: TGTGCCAGCAGCCTACAGGGGGCAGATGCAGATACGCAGTATTTT.

The rearrangement uses TRBV2 and TRBJ1-6; D not certain. V dropped 4 bases and J dropped 7 bases, with 17 bases sitting between them. Germline CDR1 and CDR2: SNHLY and FYNNEI. The CDR3 extends over 16 amino acids. The CDR3 spells CASSAPGRGWNSPLHF. CDR3 in DNA: TGTGCCAGCAGTGCCCCCGGTCGGGGTTGGAATTCACCCCTCCACTTT.

The chain links TRBV28 to TRBJ1-4; 8 positions match TRBD1. The ends lost 9 bases at V and 8 bases at J; junction bases unmatched: 8. CDR1 and CDR2 (germline): MDHEN, SYDVKM. This CDR3 is 13 amino acids long. Here the CDR3 reads CASMDRVNEKLFF. The CDR3 DNA follows: TGTGCCAGTATGGACAGGGTCAACGAAAAACTGTTTTTT.

The chain uses TRBV5-1 and TRBJ2-3, with a weak D call TRBD2 (5 bases). The CDR3 loop spans 14 amino acids. Per germline, CDR1 SGHRS and CDR2 YFSETQ. The V and J ends lost 2 bases and 3 bases respectively, with 10 bases between them. CDR3 sequence: CASSFTGLTDTQYF. CDR3 nucleotides: TGCGCCAGCAGCTTCACGGGATTAACAGATACGCAGTATTTT. Complete variable domain (other parts from reference TRBV5-1 and TRBJ2-3): KAGVTQTPRYLIKTRGQQVTLSCSPISGHRSVSWYQQTPGQGLQFLFEYFSETQRNKGNFPGRFSGRQFSNSRSEMNVSTLELGDSALYLCASSFTGLTDTQYFGPGTRLTVL.

This chain joins TRBV20-1 and TRBJ2-1, with D tentatively TRBD2 (6 bases). The germline V and J ends were trimmed by 3 bases and 4 bases, with 13 bases remaining between them. Looked up from germline, CDR1 is DFQATT and CDR2 is SNEGSKA (reference sequence). The length of the CDR3 is 14 residues. The CDR3 reads CSASSLADYNEQFF. DNA for the CDR3: TGCAGTGCTAGTTCGTTAGCGGATTACAATGAGCAGTTCTTC.

The chain joins TRBV4-2 to TRBJ2-3; D is ambiguous. The CDR3 has 15 residues. The germline V gene encodes CDR1 LGHNA and CDR2 YNFKEQ. V was shortened by 1 base and J by 2 bases, with 10 bases between the two germline ends. CDR3 sequence (DNA): TGTGCCAGCAGCCAAGGCTTCCACTTCACAGATACGCAGTATTTT. Protein: CASSQGFHFTDTQYF.

The rearrangement uses TRBV12-5 and TRBJ1-2, with D tentatively TRBD1 (5 bases). V lost 2 bases and J 0 bases, leaving 7 bases between the germline ends. CDR3 size: 14 residues. CDR1 is LGHNT, CDR2 FRNRAP, per germline. This CDR3 is CASGLTGTNYGYTF. The CDR3 DNA sequence: TGTGCTAGTGGTTTGACAGGAACTAACTATGGCTACACCTTC.

The chain joins TRBV27 to TRBJ1-6; 7 nucleotides line up with TRBD1. Germline V gene data show CDR1 as MNHEY and CDR2 as SMNVEV (reference sequence). Trimming at V came to 3 bases and at J to 8 bases, leaving 1 base not matched to a gene. This CDR3 has 13 residues. The CDR3 region has the DNA TGTGCCAGCAGTTTCGGGACAGATTCACCCCTCCACTTT. Translating gives CASSFGTDSPLHF.

This clone occurred once. Written as DNA, the CDR3 is TGTGCCAGCAGCTTAGTGTCAGGGGGCGATGAGCAGTTCTTC. Encoded protein: CASSLVSGGDEQFF. The chain recombines TRBV7-8 with TRBJ2-1, with 8 bases lining up with TRBD1. Trimming at V came to 1 base and at J to 8 bases, leaving 4 bases not matched to a gene. The CDR3 consists of 14 residues. CDR1 is SGHVS, CDR2 FQNEAQ, per germline.

This clone has only a few counts. The chain employs TRBV18 and TRBJ1-5, with TRBD1 matching over 9 bases. Germline V lookup: CDR1 KGHSH, CDR2 LQKENI. The CDR3 is 14 residues long. The ends lost 5 bases at V and 5 bases at J; junction bases unmatched: 4. CDR3 loop: CASSSGQGHQPQHF. As DNA, the CDR3 is TGTGCCAGCTCATCGGGACAGGGACATCAGCCCCAGCATTTT.

This clone showed up just once. V and J are TRBV10-3 and TRBJ1-6, with 8 bases aligning to TRBD1. CDR1 and CDR2 from the germline V gene are ENHRY and SYGVKD. J was trimmed by 9 bases and V by 4 bases; bases with no gene match: 5. The CDR3 has 14 residues. The CDR3 here is CAISATDRGSPLHF. The CDR3 bases are TGTGCCATCAGTGCCACCGACAGGGGTTCACCCCTCCACTTT.

The V call is TRBV3-1 (or the pseudogene TRBV3-2), the J call TRBJ2-5, with 16 positions matching TRBD2. Trimming took 1 base from V and 5 from J; bases not matched to a gene: 7. CDR3 length: 18 amino acids. The germline gives CDR1 LGHDT, CDR2 YNNKEL (reference sequence). CDR3 residues: CASSQGGLAGGFGETQYF. The CDR3, as DNA: TGTGCCAGCAGCCAAGGGGGACTAGCGGGAGGGTTTGGGGAGACCCAGTACTTC.

The table lists this clone with a count of one. V gene TRBV6-6 combines with J gene TRBJ1-5, with D uncertain. The V end was cut by 5 bases, the J end by 4 bases, with 12 bases between. The CDR3 is made up of 14 amino acids. CDR1 and CDR2 from the germline V gene are MNHNY and SVGAGI (reference sequence). CDR3 amino acids: CASSGIQVNQPQHF. The CDR3 DNA reads TGTGCCAGCAGTGGAATTCAGGTAAATCAGCCCCAGCATTTT.

The J gene is TRBJ2-2, the V gene TRBV4-1; TRBD1 aligns across 9 bases. The CDR3 loop spans 16 amino acids. Unmatched junction bases numbered 5, after V lost 2 bases and J lost 4 bases. The germline CDR1 and CDR2 sequences are MGHRA and YSYEKL. The CDR3 DNA reads TGCGCCAGCAGCCAAAAACAGGGGGCGGGCACCGGGGAGCTGTTTTTT. Protein sequence: CASSQKQGAGTGELFF.

The chain uses TRBV4-1 and TRBJ2-7; no definite D call. The V end lost 4 bases, the J end lost 4 bases, and 17 bases lay between the germline ends. The germline V gene encodes CDR1 MGHRA and CDR2 YSYEKL. The CDR3 loop spans 15 amino acids. The CDR3 reads CASSPADLAGYEQYF. In DNA, the CDR3 is TGCGCCAGCAGCCCTGCCGACTTAGCCGGTTACGAGCAGTACTTC.

The chain joins TRBV2 to TRBJ2-7, with 8 bases aligning to TRBD1. This CDR3 region has 15 residues. The V gene's germline CDR1 is SNHLY and CDR2 FYNNEI. With 6 bases clipped from V and 1 base from J, the junction kept 8 bases outside the gene matches. The CDR3 sequence is CASRDRTGFSYEQYF. For the CDR3, the DNA is TGTGCCAGCAGGGACCGGACAGGGTTTTCCTACGAGCAGTACTTC.

V usage is TRBV7-3 and J usage is TRBJ2-3; 9 bases line up with TRBD1. Germline CDR1 SGHTA, CDR2 FQGTGA. V dropped 3 bases and J dropped 3; count of bases not matched to a gene: 1. The CDR3 runs 14 residues. CDR3: CASSFGTGTDTQYF. CDR3 bases: TGTGCCAGCAGCTTTGGGACAGGGACAGATACGCAGTATTTT.

This chain uses TRBV2 with TRBJ1-6; 9 nucleotides match TRBD1. V dropped 6 bases and J dropped 6; count of bases not matched to a gene: 3. This CDR3 spans 14 amino acids. Germline V gene data show CDR1 as SNHLY and CDR2 as FYNNEI. CDR3 sequence reads: CASSVTGGNSPLHF. The CDR3 coding sequence is TGTGCCAGCAGCGTGACAGGGGGTAATTCACCCCTCCACTTT.

This clone is deemed medium-sized (0.01 to 0.1%). The chain's CDR3 is CASSPKIRGRVTGELFF. In nucleotides, the CDR3 is TGTGCCAGCAGTCCCAAGATAAGGGGGCGCGTAACCGGGGAGCTGTTTTTT. J is TRBJ2-2 and V is TRBV6-2 or TRBV6-3; 7 nucleotides match TRBD1. The V and J ends lost 5 bases and 5 bases, in that order; junction bases with no gene match: 14. Per germline, CDR1 MNHEY and CDR2 SVGEGT. The CDR3 is 17 amino acids.